These 24 T cell receptor beta chains originate from one sample sequenced in a study of a mutant IDH1 vaccine in newly diagnosed glioma (dated by TCRdb to about 2021). In the paper's terms, the time point label means: baseline, week 1 (first vaccination visit). The intended sense of this specimen's treatment or condition label: pre-vaccination baseline after standard-of-care therapy. Receptor libraries were prepared by the immunoSEQ multiplex PCR assay. As stored in TCRdb, this immuneACCESS dataset retains in-frame rearrangements with V and J assigned. A fraction of the clones does not appear; measured against another copy, unresolved V genes explain less than half of the discrepancy, and the remainder lacks a known reason. The sample table lists some 38,000 clones, roughly 92% of them with a count of one. The ten largest clones add up to 15% to 20% of the sample. The sample was PBMCs, taken from a glioma patient treated with radiotherapy, temozolomide or both. These receptors were taken from a man younger than 35 with glioma.

In DNA form, the CDR3 reads TGTGCCAGCAGCTTAGGCGGGAGCGAGCAGTACTTC. It encodes CASSLGGSEQYF. The J gene is TRBJ2-7, the V gene TRBV7-9; 7 bases match TRBD2. V trimming: 1 base; J trimming: 6 bases; junction bases outside the gene matches: 0. The CDR3 is 12 amino acids. CDR1 and CDR2 (germline): SEHNR, FQNEAQ (reference sequence).

J is TRBJ2-3 and V is TRBV4-1; 14 bases map to TRBD2. Germline V lookup: CDR1 MGHRA, CDR2 YSYEKL. V dropped 3 bases and J dropped 4; count of bases not matched to a gene: 6. The CDR3 contains 17 residues. DNA for the CDR3: TGCGCCAGCAGCCACGCCGGACTAGCGGGAGGTGCAGATACGCAGTATTTT. Amino acids: CASSHAGLAGGADTQYF.

This clone was detected only once. The chain joins TRBV2 to TRBJ1-1; possible D gene TRBD1, 5 bases. CDR3 length: 14 residues. The V gene lost 3 bases and the J gene lost 1 base, with 9 bases spanning the gap. Per germline, CDR1 SNHLY and CDR2 FYNNEI. CDR3 region: CASSDRTSNTEAFF. The CDR3 DNA is TGTGCCAGCAGTGACAGGACATCGAACACTGAAGCTTTCTTT.

V usage is TRBV4-2 and J usage is TRBJ2-7; 8 nucleotides line up with TRBD2. There are 15 residues in the CDR3. The germline CDR1 and CDR2 sequences are LGHNA and YNFKEQ. Trimming removed 1 base from V and 2 bases from J; junction bases left unmatched: 4. The CDR3 loop is CASSQVLAVTYEQYF. In DNA, the CDR3 is TGTGCCAGCAGCCAAGTACTAGCGGTAACCTACGAGCAGTACTTC.

The CDR3: CASSLGYLAVSSTDTQYF. In DNA, the CDR3 is TGTGCCAGCAGCTTAGGATATCTGGCGGTGTCTAGCACAGATACGCAGTATTTT. The rearrangement links TRBV7-6 to TRBJ2-3; D is ambiguous. Germline CDR1 is SGHVS and CDR2 is FNYEAQ. V was cut by 1 base and J by 0 bases, with 17 bases left in between. CDR3 length: 18 residues. Supplemented by reference TRBV7-6 and TRBJ2-3, the full variable domain reads GAGVSQSPRYKVTKRGQDVALRCDPISGHVSLYWYRQALGQGPEFLTYFNYEAQQDKSGLPNDRFSAERPEGSISTLTIQRTEQRDSAMYRCASSLGYLAVSSTDTQYFGPGTRLTVL.

The chain carries TRBV25-1 and TRBJ2-1; TRBD1 agrees at 8 bases. The V gene end was trimmed by 3 bases and the J gene end by 4 bases; junction bases not matched to a gene: 2. The CDR3 consists of 14 residues. Per the germline V gene, CDR1 is MGHDK and CDR2 is SYGVNS. The CDR3, as DNA: TGTGCCAGCAGTGACAGGGGGCGATACAATGAGCAGTTCTTC. Its translation is CASSDRGRYNEQFF.

The chain couples TRBV7-2 to TRBJ2-7; D gene unclear. In germline, CDR1 is SGHTA, CDR2 FQGNSA. The CDR3 covers 16 residues. The germline V and J ends were trimmed by 2 bases and 2 bases, with 16 bases remaining between them. CDR3 bases: TGTGCCAGCAGCTTATTCCCTCCTGTCCCAGCCTACGAGCAGTACTTC. It is translated as CASSLFPPVPAYEQYF.

The CDR3 sequence is CATSRDRTGDQPQHF. The CDR3 DNA reads TGTGCCACCAGCAGAGACCGGACAGGGGACCAGCCCCAGCATTTT. This chain uses TRBV15 with TRBJ1-5, with TRBD1 identical over 9 bases. Germline values: CDR1 LNHNV, CDR2 YYDKDF (reference sequence). V gave up 0 bases and J gave up 7 bases; unmatched junction bases: 4. The CDR3 consists of 15 residues.

The chain joins TRBV5-6 to TRBJ2-7; weak D call: TRBD1 (5 bases). This CDR3 has 12 amino acids. CDR1 and CDR2 from the germline V gene are SGHDT and YYEEEE. The ends were cut back, 1 base at V and 4 bases at J, with 6 bases in the middle. CDR3 residues: CASSLRTYEQYF. As DNA, the CDR3 is TGTGCCAGCAGCTTGAGGACATACGAGCAGTACTTC.

The V gene is TRBV4-3, the J gene TRBJ2-7; possibly TRBD1 or TRBD2 for D (6 bases each). CDR1 and CDR2 from the germline V gene are LGHNA and YSLEER. The CDR3 is 14 residues long. Trimming cost V 1 base and J 5 bases, with 12 bases left between them. The CDR3 DNA reads as TGCGCCAGCAGCCAAGGAGCAGGGGAGGACGAGCAGTACTTC. This gives the protein CASSQGAGEDEQYF.

The rearrangement uses TRBV6-6 and TRBJ2-7, with a tentative D call TRBD2 (5 bases). The CDR3 spans 15 residues. Trimming took off 4 bases at V and 3 bases at J, with 16 bases between the two ends. Germline values: CDR1 MNHNY, CDR2 SVGAGI (reference sequence). CDR3 loop: CASSSLFGGLYEQYF. As DNA, the CDR3 is TGTGCCAGCAGTTCACTATTCGGAGGCCTCTACGAGCAGTACTTC.

V is TRBV6-5 and J is TRBJ1-2, with 12 bases matching TRBD1. The CDR3 sequence is 13 residues long. The V gene end was trimmed by 8 bases and the J gene end by 4 bases; junction bases not matched to a gene: 2. Germline loops: CDR1 MNHEY, CDR2 SVGAGI. The CDR3 is CASGTGGGYGYTF. The CDR3 region has the DNA TGTGCCAGCGGGACAGGGGGCGGCTATGGCTACACCTTC.

This sequence joins TRBV28 and TRBJ2-5; D not certain. The CDR3 totals 15 residues. V lost 7 bases and J 4 bases, leaving 19 bases between the germline ends. Germline-derived CDR1 and CDR2 are MDHEN and SYDVKM. The CDR3 DNA reads as TGTGCCAGCACCCGACCCGCTGGCATGCGAGAGACCCAGTACTTC. Residues: CASTRPAGMRETQYF.

The CDR3 region is CASSSSVGRWDDGYTF. The CDR3 DNA sequence: TGTGCCAGCAGCTCGTCCGTTGGGAGATGGGACGACGGCTACACCTTC. The J gene is TRBJ1-2, the V gene TRBV5-4; possibly TRBD1 for D (5 bases). The germline V and J ends were trimmed by 3 bases and 8 bases, with 23 bases remaining between them. The CDR3 is 16 amino acids. Germline lookup yields CDR1 SGHNT and CDR2 YYREEE (reference sequence).

V usage is TRBV14 and J usage is TRBJ1-2; 12 positions agree with TRBD1. CDR1 is SGHDN, CDR2 FVKESK, per germline. V was clipped by 3 bases and J by 8 bases; unmatched bases: 19. The CDR3 extends over 19 amino acids. The CDR3 spells CASSHISRLGTGGPGGYTF. The CDR3, as DNA: TGTGCCAGCAGCCATATATCCAGGCTGGGGACAGGGGGCCCCGGCGGCTACACCTTC.

Only one count was recorded for this clone. V usage is TRBV6-5 and J usage is TRBJ1-1; D is ambiguous. This CDR3 has 13 residues. CDR1 is MNHEY and CDR2 is SVGAGI in the germline V gene. V lost 5 bases and J lost 1, with 8 bases in between. DNA for the CDR3: TGTGCCAGCAGTCACGGGGAGAACACTGAAGCTTTCTTT. As protein: CASSHGENTEAFF.

J is TRBJ1-1 and V is TRBV2; D uncertain. The CDR3 runs to 17 residues. V lost 0 bases and J 1 base, leaving 15 bases between the germline ends. From germline, CDR1 is SNHLY and CDR2 FYNNEI. CDR3 in DNA: TGTGCCAGCAGTGAAGCGTCCCGCTATAAGGGGAACACTGAAGCTTTCTTT. Amino acid sequence: CASSEASRYKGNTEAFF.

A few counts support this clone. The chain links TRBV4-3 to TRBJ1-1, with a possible D match to TRBD1 (6 bases). V dropped 4 bases and J dropped 7 bases, with 13 bases sitting between them. Germline V gene sequence: CDR1 LGHNA, CDR2 YSLEER. This CDR3 has 13 amino acids. As DNA, the CDR3 is TGCGCCAGCAGCCTTAACCGGGGGCATGAAGCTTTCTTT. This encodes CASSLNRGHEAFF.

The chain recombines TRBV27 with TRBJ2-7, with D possibly TRBD1 on 6 matching bases. CDR1 MNHEY and CDR2 SMNVEV come from the germline V gene (reference sequence). Trimming took off 5 bases at V and 1 base at J, with 12 bases between the two ends. CDR3 length equals 14 residues. This CDR3 reads CASSLTGPSYEQYF. DNA of the CDR3: TGTGCCAGCAGTCTGACAGGTCCATCCTACGAGCAGTACTTC.

The CDR3 loop is CASSLQTGTVNTEAFF. CDR3 nucleotides: TGCGCCAGCAGCTTACAGACCGGGACGGTGAACACTGAAGCTTTCTTT. J is TRBJ1-1 and V is TRBV5-1, with D possibly being TRBD1 (5 bases). The CDR3 covers 16 residues. Trimming cost V 2 bases and J 0 bases, with 14 bases left between them. CDR1 SGHRS and CDR2 YFSETQ come from the germline V gene.

The V gene is TRBV6-1, the J gene TRBJ1-5; D might be TRBD1 (5 bases). Germline CDR1 is MNHNS and CDR2 is SASEGT. The CDR3 sequence is 15 residues long. V lost 4 bases and J 2 bases, leaving 12 bases between the germline ends. The CDR3 DNA reads as TGTGCCAGCAGTGGTGCCGACAGTGGCAATCAGCCCCAGCATTTT. Its translation: CASSGADSGNQPQHF.

The genes are TRBV7-2 and TRBJ1-5, with 10 bases aligning to TRBD1. Trimming at V came to 5 bases and at J to 4 bases, leaving 8 bases not matched to a gene. Germline V gene data show CDR1 as SGHTA and CDR2 as FQGNSA. The CDR3 spans 16 residues. CDR3 coding DNA: TGTGCCAGCAGCATATCCGGGACAGGGGTAAATCAGCCCCAGCATTTT. This encodes CASSISGTGVNQPQHF.

The chain recombines TRBV28 with TRBJ1-2; a possible D gene is TRBD1 (5 bases). V lost 5 bases and J 8 bases, leaving 12 bases between the germline ends. The germline V gene has CDR1 MDHEN and CDR2 SYDVKM. The CDR3 has 12 amino acids. This chain's CDR3 is CASSTWDRGYTF. CDR3 nucleotide sequence: TGTGCCAGCAGTACGTGGGACCGCGGCTACACCTTC.

CDR3 in amino acids: CATSSGGSTQYF. CDR3 sequence (DNA): TGTGCCACCTCATCAGGGGGTTCGACCCAGTACTTC. The chain couples TRBV7-9 to TRBJ2-5; 7 bases fit TRBD1. Unmatched junction bases numbered 9, after V lost 10 bases and J lost 7 bases. Germline CDR1 and CDR2: SEHNR and FQNEAQ (reference sequence). CDR3 length: 12 amino acids.